The sequence of this T cell receptor (beta chain) was determined in a study of T cells in localized non-small cell lung cancer. Of note for this clone: What it binds is unknown.

General study points: Heterogeneity cannot be ruled out, as sequencing used one tumor region only. The greatest T cell clonality was found in uninvolved adjacent lung (higher than in tumor). Adjacent lung held a median around 58 of the top 100 tumor clones.

This table comes from immunoSEQ multiplex PCR, and its TCRdb copy is limited to in-frame clones, with some not included. Of 40,000 or so clones in the sample, around 88% are singletons; the top ten hold about 6%. V was trimmed by 2 bases and J by 4 bases, leaving 8 bases between them. The CDR3 loop spans 13 amino acids. CDR1 and CDR2 (germline): MDHEN, SYDVKM. The chain employs TRBV28 and TRBJ1-2; a weak D match, TRBD1 (5 bases). The sequencing here drew on peripheral blood, taken before any cancer treatment. The TCR comes from a man aged 40 to 70 with stage I lung adenocarcinoma. In DNA form, the CDR3 reads TGTGCCAGCAGTTTACAGGGTGCCTATGGCTACACCTTC. This translates into CASSLQGAYGYTF.